Reported below is one T cell receptor (beta chain). Its specificity is unknown. This entry is derived from a study of cytomegalovirus exposure and HLA in healthy donors. Findings of the study overall: Testing in vitro showed a few CMV-associated chains specific for CMV antigens.

Trimming removed 0 bases at V and 4 bases at J, with 10 bases between. Germline CDR1 reads MGHRA; CDR2 reads YSYEKL. The CDR3 runs 14 residues. Separation from the approximately 660-subject first cohort characterized the roughly 130-subject validation cohort, to which the donors belonged. Method: immunoSEQ multiplex PCR; TCRdb's copy keeps in-frame clones and lacks some. This table holds about 120,000 clones, roughly 95% found once. The gene calls are TRBV4-1 and TRBJ2-7; a weak D match, TRBD1 (5 bases). The sequencing input was PBMCs. This clonotype was sampled from a man aged 18 to 29 in good health and CMV-seronegative. CDR3 protein: CASSQEPGRYEQYF. The CDR3 DNA reads as TGCGCCAGCAGCCAAGAACCAGGGCGGTACGAGCAGTACTTC.